These 28 T cell receptor beta chains came from one sample sequenced in a study of radiation and T cells in renal cell carcinoma. Time point specified: blood 4 weeks post-SBRT, at nephrectomy. Treatment described: 15 Gy SBRT to primary tumor, nephrectomy 4 weeks later. Sequenced by immunoSEQ multiplex PCR; TCRdb stores in-frame clones only, minus some. The profile shows some 30,000 clones, over 75% of them singletons. Sequencing was performed on blood, taken from a patient whose treatment included radiotherapy and nephrectomy. These receptors came from a man in his 60s with renal cell carcinoma.

The J gene is TRBJ2-1, the V gene TRBV5-1, with D unclear. The CDR3 is 14 residues long. Germline loops: CDR1 SGHRS, CDR2 YFSETQ. The V end was cut by 2 bases, the J end by 5 bases, with 11 bases between. Written as DNA, the CDR3 is TGCGCCAGCAGCTTTAACCTGGACGACAATGAGCAGTTCTTC. Protein sequence: CASSFNLDDNEQFF.

V and J are TRBV4-2 and TRBJ1-2, with D possibly TRBD1 on 5 matching bases. Germline CDR1 is LGHNA and CDR2 is YNFKEQ. The V end was cut by 0 bases, the J end by 4 bases, with 12 bases between. The CDR3 has 15 residues. CDR3 residues: CASSQERGPGYGYTF. The CDR3 DNA is TGTGCCAGCAGCCAAGAGAGGGGTCCAGGCTATGGCTACACCTTC.

The chain carries TRBV11-2 and TRBJ2-4; 10 bases agree with TRBD2. The J segment lost 1 base and the V segment lost 6 bases, leaving 9 bases of the junction unmatched. The germline V gene has CDR1 SGHAT and CDR2 FQNNGV. The CDR3 is 17 amino acids. CDR3 sequence reads: CASRALAGAIAKNIQYF. CDR3 DNA: TGTGCCAGCAGGGCGCTAGCGGGAGCAATTGCCAAAAACATTCAGTACTTC. Full variable domain (missing parts from reference TRBV11-2 and TRBJ2-4): EAGVAQSPRYKIIEKRQSVAFWCNPISGHATLYWYQQILGQGPKLLIQFQNNGVVDDSQLPKDRFSAERLKGVDSTLKIQPAKLEDSAVYLCASRALAGAIAKNIQYFGAGTRLSVL.

The chain uses TRBV7-2 and TRBJ2-7; maybe TRBD1 (5 bases). This CDR3 is 15 amino acids long. V lost 0 bases and J lost 3, with 12 bases in between. Germline V gene lookup returns CDR1 SGHTA and CDR2 FQGNSA. This CDR3 reads CASSLALGQIYEQYF. CDR3 nucleotides: TGTGCCAGCAGCTTAGCGCTCGGACAAATCTACGAGCAGTACTTC.

V usage is TRBV5-4 and J usage is TRBJ2-6; D not resolved. This CDR3 has 12 amino acids. The V and J ends lost 9 bases and 1 base respectively, with 5 bases between them. Germline loops: CDR1 SGHNT, CDR2 YYREEE (reference sequence). CDR3 residues: CATPSGANVLTF. CDR3 nucleotide sequence: TGTGCCACCCCATCTGGGGCCAACGTCCTGACTTTC. The full variable domain, its missing parts supplied by reference TRBV5-4 and TRBJ2-6, is ETGVTQSPTHLIKTRGQQVTLRCSSQSGHNTVSWYQQALGQGPQFIFQYYREEENGRGNFPPRFSGLQFPNYSSELNVNALELDDSALYLCATPSGANVLTFGAGSRLTVL.

The V and J genes are TRBV6-5 and TRBJ1-1; weak D call: TRBD1 (5 bases). The V gene lost 0 bases and the J gene lost 7 bases, with 15 bases spanning the gap. The length of the CDR3 is 15 residues. From germline, CDR1 is MNHEY and CDR2 SVGAGI. The CDR3 coding sequence is TGTGCCAGCAGTTACTCGATTCCCGGCGGGGGTGAAGCTTTCTTT. Translation gives CASSYSIPGGGEAFF.

The rearrangement joins TRBV4-1 to TRBJ2-3; 7 bases are a match to TRBD2. Per the germline V gene, CDR1 is MGHRA and CDR2 is YSYEKL. This CDR3 has 14 residues. Trimming took 5 bases from V and 1 from J; bases not matched to a gene: 3. This chain's CDR3 is CASSGRAGTDTQYF. The CDR3 DNA follows: TGCGCCAGCAGCGGGAGGGCAGGCACAGATACGCAGTATTTT.

The chain recombines TRBV7-2 with TRBJ1-5; D not resolved. This CDR3 is 15 amino acids long. The germline V gene has CDR1 SGHTA and CDR2 FQGNSA. Deletions cut 5 bases from V and 6 bases from J, with 17 bases between. In DNA form, the CDR3 reads TGTGCCAGCAGCCCTAGAGGAGGGTTCGTTCAGCCCCAGCATTTT. This sequence encodes CASSPRGGFVQPQHF.

In its sample, this clone was seen a few times. The chain has TRBV15 and TRBJ2-1, with unresolved D. CDR3 length: 12 amino acids. Germline V gene sequence: CDR1 LNHNV, CDR2 YYDKDF (reference sequence). V was cut by 7 bases and J by 6 bases, with 10 bases left in between. The chain's CDR3 is CATKGSSNEQFF. DNA for the CDR3: TGTGCCACCAAAGGATCAAGCAATGAGCAGTTCTTC.

V gene TRBV30 combines with J gene TRBJ2-3; D assignment may be TRBD1 or TRBD2 (5 bases each). Trimming took 4 bases from V and 2 from J, leaving 19 bases between them. The CDR3 contains 16 residues. Germline CDR1 is GTSNPN and CDR2 is SVGIG (reference sequence). CDR3 coding DNA: TGTGCCTGGAAATGGCAGGGACGGGCGTTCACAGATACGCAGTATTTT. Amino acids: CAWKWQGRAFTDTQYF.

V usage is TRBV5-5 and J usage is TRBJ1-1; TRBD1 agrees at 7 bases. CDR1 is SGHKS, CDR2 YYEKEE, per germline (reference sequence). This CDR3 comprises 13 residues. V shed 5 bases and J 7 bases; nucleotides not matched to a gene: 8. CDR3 DNA sequence: TGTGCCAGCAGTTTGACAGGGAGCTTTGAAGCTTTCTTT. Translating gives CASSLTGSFEAFF.

The chain carries TRBV19 and TRBJ1-5; 9 positions agree with TRBD1. Losses at the gene ends were 1 base for V and 0 bases for J; bases not matched to a gene: 7. The CDR3 loop spans 18 amino acids. Germline assignment: CDR1 LNHDA and CDR2 SQIVND (reference sequence). The CDR3 is CASSIGPGQGFSNQPQHF. Here the CDR3 DNA reads TGTGCCAGTAGTATAGGTCCGGGACAGGGATTTAGCAATCAGCCCCAGCATTTT.

This sequence joins TRBV19 and TRBJ2-7, with 12 positions matching TRBD2. The germline CDR1 and CDR2 sequences are LNHDA and SQIVND (reference sequence). The CDR3 loop spans 15 amino acids. With 5 bases clipped from V and 4 bases from J, the junction kept 6 bases outside the gene matches. CDR3 sequence reads: CASSLRTSGMYEQYF. In nucleotides, the CDR3 is TGTGCCAGTAGTCTGAGGACTAGCGGGATGTACGAGCAGTACTTC.

This rearrangement joins TRBV5-1 to TRBJ2-5; 7 nucleotides agree with TRBD1. The J call may be faulty, since TRBJ2-7 better matches the DNA end. This CDR3 contains 13 residues. Germline V gene lookup returns CDR1 SGHRS and CDR2 YFSETQ. The CDR3 sequence is CASSPGQLYEQYF. CDR3 sequence (DNA): TGCGCCAGCTCCCCGGGACAGCTCTACGAGCAGTACTTC.

The V call is TRBV7-8, the J call TRBJ1-5, with a weak D call TRBD1 (5 bases). V dropped 0 bases and J dropped 1 base, with 13 bases sitting between them. The CDR3 has 17 amino acids. Germline V gene lookup returns CDR1 SGHVS and CDR2 FQNEAQ. CDR3 coding DNA: TGTGCCAGCAGCTTAGCAGGGGACGGTAGGAGCAATCAGCCCCAGCATTTT. Translating it yields CASSLAGDGRSNQPQHF.

This clone showed up just a few times. The chain has TRBV6-5 and TRBJ1-1, with TRBD1 identical over 9 bases. Germline V gene lookup returns CDR1 MNHEY and CDR2 SVGAGI. Losses at the gene ends were 1 base for V and 0 bases for J; bases not matched to a gene: 3. CDR3 length: 16 amino acids. The CDR3 coding sequence is TGTGCCAGCAGTTACTATGGGACAGGGTTGAACACTGAAGCTTTCTTT. Encoded protein: CASSYYGTGLNTEAFF.

The V gene is TRBV9, the J gene TRBJ1-5; TRBD1 agrees at 8 bases. From germline, CDR1 is SGDLS and CDR2 YYNGEE. Trimming removed 7 bases from V and 4 bases from J; junction bases left unmatched: 7. This CDR3 has 14 residues. The DNA for the CDR3 is TGTGCCAGCCGGAGGGGGACAGGAAATCAGCCCCAGCATTTT. Residues: CASRRGTGNQPQHF.

This clone was detected a few times. The rearrangement uses TRBV7-2 and TRBJ2-2; 7 bases match TRBD1. V gave up 5 bases and J gave up 5 bases; unmatched junction bases: 2. Looked up from germline, CDR1 is SGHTA and CDR2 is FQGNSA. The CDR3 loop spans 13 amino acids. The CDR3 DNA is TGTGCCAGCAGCCAACAGGGGACCGGGGAGCTGTTTTTT. It codes for CASSQQGTGELFF.

For the CDR3, the DNA is TGTGCCAGCAGCTTGATGGCTAGCGGCACCTACGAGCAGTACTTC. Its translation is CASSLMASGTYEQYF. V is TRBV5-6 and J is TRBJ2-7, with TRBD2 matching over 7 bases. The CDR3 is made up of 15 amino acids. V shed 1 base, J shed 2 bases, and the junction held 6 bases outside the gene matches. Germline CDR1 reads SGHDT; CDR2 reads YYEEEE.

J is TRBJ2-2 and V is TRBV5-1; D is possibly TRBD1 or TRBD2 (5 bases each). Germline assignment: CDR1 SGHRS and CDR2 YFSETQ. This CDR3 has 15 residues. V lost 4 bases to trimming and J lost 1 base, with 11 bases between them. The CDR3 spells CASSIRDENTGELFF. Written as DNA, the CDR3 is TGCGCCAGCAGCATCCGGGACGAGAACACCGGGGAGCTGTTTTTT.

The chain links TRBV11-2 to TRBJ2-7, with unresolved D. Germline V CDR1 and CDR2: SGHAT, FQNNGV. The CDR3 runs 11 residues. V lost 2 bases and J lost 6, with 5 bases in between. The CDR3 coding sequence is TGTGCCAGCAGCTTATTTTCCGAGCAGTACTTC. Its translation: CASSLFSEQYF.

This clone occurred once. This chain links TRBV14 with TRBJ2-1, with D perhaps matching TRBD2 (5 bases). CDR3 length: 15 residues. Trimming took 3 bases from V and 0 from J, leaving 9 bases between them. CDR1 and CDR2 from the germline V gene are SGHDN and FVKESK. For the CDR3, the DNA is TGTGCCAGCAGCCAGCGGGTCAGCTCCTACAATGAGCAGTTCTTC. It codes for CASSQRVSSYNEQFF.

The CDR3 DNA follows: TGTGCCAGCGGAAAGGACACTGTAGAGACCCAGTACTTC. This codes for CASGKDTVETQYF. The chain uses TRBV7-7 and TRBJ2-5; D is perhaps TRBD1 (5 bases). Trimming took 8 bases from V and 4 from J, leaving 14 bases between them. Germline CDR1 is SSHAT and CDR2 is FNYEAQ (reference sequence). This CDR3 region has 13 residues.

This clone was detected a few times. Distinct nucleotide sequences in the sample also encode this CDR3. The chain uses TRBV27 and TRBJ1-5, with D maybe TRBD1 (5 bases). CDR1 and CDR2 from the germline V gene are MNHEY and SMNVEV (reference sequence). Trimming removed 2 bases from V and 7 bases from J, with 9 bases in between. The CDR3 loop spans 13 amino acids. CDR3 nucleotide sequence: TGTGCCAGCAGTTTAGGGGCGAGCCAGCCCCAGCATTTT. It yields the protein CASSLGASQPQHF.

The chain joins TRBV5-4 to TRBJ2-5, with TRBD2 matching 10 bases. Germline lookup yields CDR1 SGHNT and CDR2 YYREEE (reference sequence). The junction had 3 bases not matched to a gene; V was cut back by 0 bases and J by 1 base. This CDR3 is 16 amino acids long. The CDR3 is CASSLGTSGLQETQYF. Written as DNA, the CDR3 is TGTGCCAGCAGCTTGGGGACTAGCGGACTCCAAGAGACCCAGTACTTC.

The chain recombines TRBV5-4 with TRBJ2-5; D is possibly TRBD1 or TRBD2 (6 bases each). CDR1 SGHNT and CDR2 YYREEE come from the germline V gene (reference sequence). The CDR3 runs to 13 residues. The V gene lost 6 bases and the J gene lost 7 bases, with 16 bases spanning the gap. DNA for the CDR3: TGTGCCAGCACCCCGGGACACGGGGGGACCCAGTACTTC. Translated, it gives CASTPGHGGTQYF.

This chain uses TRBV16 with TRBJ2-7; D ambiguous. The V end was cut by 4 bases, the J end by 4 bases, with 11 bases between. The CDR3 is made up of 13 amino acids. Germline-derived CDR1 and CDR2 are KGHSY and FQNENV. The chain's CDR3 is CASSPLSKYEQYF. Written as DNA, the CDR3 is TGTGCCAGCAGCCCGTTATCGAAATACGAGCAGTACTTC.

Concerning this clone: Additional DNA sequences in this sample encode the identical CDR3. The chain combines TRBV5-6 with TRBJ1-1; D remains ambiguous. CDR1 is SGHDT and CDR2 is YYEEEE in the germline V gene. This CDR3 is 12 amino acids long. Trimming removed 1 base at V and 4 bases at J, with 5 bases between. The CDR3 spells CASSLRGTEAFF. Here the CDR3 DNA reads TGTGCCAGCAGCTTGCGGGGCACTGAAGCTTTCTTT.